The 27 T cell receptor beta chains listed next were all sequenced from one sample in a study of early stage breast cancer tumors. Clones were read by immunoSEQ multiplex PCR, and TCRdb kept only the in-frame ones, dropping some. The profile shows about 69,000 clones, approximately 80% of them singletons. Sequencing was carried out using blood. The source of these receptors is a person in their 40s with breast cancer.

This chain links TRBV19 with TRBJ2-1; D may be TRBD2 (5 bases). V gave up 6 bases and J gave up 7 bases, with 13 bases separating them. Germline CDR1 reads LNHDA; CDR2 reads SQIVND (reference sequence). CDR3 size: 13 residues. The CDR3 is CASRTSSYNEQFF. Here the CDR3 DNA reads TGTGCCAGTAGGACGTCTAGCTATAATGAGCAGTTCTTC.

This clone was seen a single time. The chain recombines TRBV11-2 with TRBJ1-3; TRBD1 might be the D (5 bases). V was trimmed by 0 bases and J by 0 bases, leaving 9 bases between them. CDR1 is SGHAT and CDR2 is FQNNGV in the germline V gene. The CDR3 extends over 16 amino acids. The CDR3 bases are TGTGCCAGCAGCTTAGATCCAGGGCACTCTGGAAACACCATATATTTT. It codes for CASSLDPGHSGNTIYF.

The chain employs TRBV30 and TRBJ2-7; 8 bases align to TRBD1. J gave up 1 base and V 2 bases, and 4 bases lay outside the gene matches. In germline, CDR1 is GTSNPN, CDR2 SVGIG (reference sequence). The CDR3 is 14 residues long. CDR3 loop: CAWSRGQVSYEQYF. CDR3 sequence (DNA): TGTGCCTGGAGTAGGGGACAGGTGTCCTACGAGCAGTACTTC.

The chain carries TRBV9 and TRBJ2-7; 9 nucleotides align to TRBD2. Germline assignment: CDR1 SGDLS and CDR2 YYNGEE. CDR3 length equals 14 residues. The V gene end was trimmed by 0 bases and the J gene end by 3 bases; junction bases not matched to a gene: 1. The CDR3 nucleotides are TGTGCCAGCAGCGTAGATAGCGGGAGCTACGAGCAGTACTTC. It encodes CASSVDSGSYEQYF.

The J gene is TRBJ1-5, the V gene TRBV19; 8 bases align to TRBD1. The CDR3 extends over 16 amino acids. Per the germline V gene, CDR1 is LNHDA and CDR2 is SQIVND (reference sequence). V was pared by 5 bases and J by 0 bases, with 6 bases of the junction left unmatched. In DNA, the CDR3 is TGTGCCAGTAGTGACAGGGGAGGGAATAGCAATCAGCCCCAGCATTTT. This gives the protein CASSDRGGNSNQPQHF.

This clone was seen only a few times. The rearrangement uses TRBV10-2 and TRBJ1-5; D remains unclear. CDR3 size: 13 residues. Germline lookup yields CDR1 WSHSY and CDR2 SAAADI. Trimming removed 8 bases from V and 0 bases from J, with 8 bases in between. CDR3 region: CASGGDSNQPQHF. The CDR3 nucleotides read TGCGCCAGCGGAGGAGATAGCAATCAGCCCCAGCATTTT.

The V gene is TRBV4-1, the J gene TRBJ2-3; 9 bases line up with TRBD2. J lost 3 bases, V lost 8 bases, and 12 bases had no gene match. The CDR3 extends over 16 amino acids. In germline, CDR1 is MGHRA, CDR2 YSYEKL. Here the CDR3 reads CASSIPSSGATDTQYF. CDR3 nucleotide sequence: TGCGCCAGCTCCATCCCTTCTAGCGGGGCGACAGATACGCAGTATTTT.

This sequence joins TRBV9 and TRBJ2-4; the match to TRBD2 covers 10 bases. Germline V gene sequence: CDR1 SGDLS, CDR2 YYNGEE. With 3 bases clipped from V and 0 bases from J, the junction kept 15 bases outside the gene matches. The CDR3 has 20 residues. The CDR3 protein is CASSGGASGSPELAKNIQYF. CDR3 bases: TGTGCCAGCAGCGGAGGGGCTAGCGGGAGTCCAGAGCTAGCCAAAAACATTCAGTACTTC.

The V and J genes are TRBV28 and TRBJ2-7; TRBD1 might be the D (7 bases). CDR1 and CDR2 (germline): MDHEN, SYDVKM. V gave up 6 bases and J gave up 5 bases, with 23 bases separating them. The CDR3 spans 16 residues. The CDR3 DNA sequence: TGTGCCAGCAGCCCCTCGTGGGGCAGGGGGGTGGACGAGCAGTACTTC. Translating gives CASSPSWGRGVDEQYF.

The genes are TRBV5-1 and TRBJ2-7; the D is unclear. Germline CDR1 reads SGHRS; CDR2 reads YFSETQ. Trimming pared 0 bases from V and 1 base from J, leaving 8 bases between. The CDR3 covers 14 residues. The DNA for the CDR3 is TGCGCCAGCAGCTTGGATGGAGTATCCTACGAGCAGTACTTC. Its protein product is CASSLDGVSYEQYF.

V usage is TRBV28 and J usage is TRBJ1-5, with TRBD1 identical over 10 bases. Germline V gene lookup returns CDR1 MDHEN and CDR2 SYDVKM. The CDR3 spans 15 residues. After removal of 7 bases from V and 4 bases from J, the junction contained 7 bases not matched to a gene. The CDR3 DNA reads TGTGCCAGCAACCAGAGGGGACAGGGGAATCAGCCCCAGCATTTT. It yields the protein CASNQRGQGNQPQHF.

The chain carries TRBV7-9 and TRBJ2-1, with D possibly matching TRBD2 (6 bases). Between the trimmed V and J ends, which lost 4 bases and 6 bases, there was a span of 10 bases. This CDR3 spans 13 amino acids. The germline CDR1 and CDR2 sequences are SEHNR and FQNEAQ (reference sequence). The CDR3 nucleotides are TGTGCCAGCAGCTCGGGACTTTTCAATGAGCAGTTCTTC. Its protein product is CASSSGLFNEQFF.

The V and J genes are TRBV10-3 and TRBJ1-5, with D maybe TRBD1 (6 bases). Germline values: CDR1 ENHRY, CDR2 SYGVKD. V was pared by 4 bases and J by 5 bases, with 6 bases between. This CDR3 has 12 amino acids. Here the CDR3 reads CAISAGDQPQHF. Here the CDR3 DNA reads TGTGCCATCAGTGCAGGGGATCAGCCCCAGCATTTT.

J is TRBJ1-4 and V is TRBV7-9; TRBD1 might be the D (6 bases). V was cut by 6 bases and J by 2 bases, with 16 bases left in between. CDR1 is SEHNR, CDR2 FQNEAQ, per germline (reference sequence). The CDR3 covers 16 residues. CDR3 sequence reads: CASSHSGAGTNEKLFF. CDR3 bases: TGTGCCAGCAGTCATTCGGGGGCTGGGACTAATGAAAAACTGTTTTTT.

This clone was picked up one time. The chain links TRBV5-6 to TRBJ2-5; TRBD2 agrees at 7 bases. Germline-derived CDR1 and CDR2 are SGHDT and YYEEEE. V gave up 4 bases and J gave up 2 bases; unmatched junction bases: 2. The CDR3 covers 13 residues. The CDR3 sequence is CASSLGGQETQYF. The DNA for the CDR3 is TGTGCCAGCAGCCTCGGGGGGCAAGAGACCCAGTACTTC.

The chain uses TRBV7-3 and TRBJ1-2, with TRBD1 as a possible D gene (6 bases). This CDR3 is built from 14 residues. Deletions cut 2 bases from V and 6 bases from J, with 13 bases between. CDR1 and CDR2 from the germline V gene are SGHTA and FQGTGA. CDR3 amino acids: CASSLLAGADGYTF. The CDR3 nucleotides are TGTGCCAGCAGCTTATTAGCAGGGGCGGATGGCTACACCTTC.

A few counts support this clone. The chain is built from TRBV7-8 and TRBJ1-2; unclear D gene. The CDR3 sequence is 13 residues long. Germline CDR1 is SGHVS and CDR2 is FQNEAQ. V lost 1 base and J lost 2, with 5 bases in between. CDR3 DNA: TGTGCCAGCAGCTTAGGAGAGAACTATGGCTACACCTTC. Its protein product is CASSLGENYGYTF.

The genes are TRBV10-3 and TRBJ2-5; D is perhaps TRBD2 (5 bases). V was clipped by 3 bases and J by 3 bases, with 14 bases between them. Germline V gene lookup returns CDR1 ENHRY and CDR2 SYGVKD. This CDR3 contains 15 residues. CDR3 in amino acids: CAISDRLTREETQYF. The DNA for the CDR3 is TGTGCCATCAGTGATAGGCTGACGCGGGAAGAGACCCAGTACTTC.

The chain combines TRBV11-2 with TRBJ1-1; the D gene is possibly TRBD1 (5 bases). The V end lost 8 bases, the J end lost 4 bases, and 17 bases lay between the germline ends. This CDR3 is 14 amino acids long. Germline V gives CDR1 SGHAT, CDR2 FQNNGV. The CDR3 reads CASSLGGGGTEAFF. The CDR3 coding sequence is TGTGCCAGCTCATTGGGGGGAGGAGGCACTGAAGCTTTCTTT.

The table lists this clone with a few counts. The chain uses TRBV19 and TRBJ2-4; 8 bases agree with TRBD2. The CDR3 has 14 amino acids. Germline V gene sequence: CDR1 LNHDA, CDR2 SQIVND (reference sequence). V shed 3 bases, J shed 6 bases, and the junction held 4 bases outside the gene matches. CDR3 sequence reads: CASSMRTSRNIQYF. The CDR3 DNA follows: TGTGCCAGTAGTATGCGGACTAGCAGAAACATTCAGTACTTC.

The genes are TRBV15 and TRBJ1-1; D is ambiguous. Germline V gene sequence: CDR1 LNHNV, CDR2 YYDKDF (reference sequence). V lost 3 bases to trimming and J lost 7 bases, with 15 bases between them. The CDR3 runs 14 residues. CDR3 DNA: TGTGCCACCAGCAGGGCTACTGCAGGCCGTGAAGCTTTCTTT. Its protein product is CATSRATAGREAFF.

V gene TRBV5-4 combines with J gene TRBJ1-2; a weak D match, TRBD1 (6 bases). Between the trimmed V and J ends, which lost 3 bases and 4 bases, there was a span of 10 bases. The CDR3 has 13 residues. Germline-derived CDR1 and CDR2 are SGHNT and YYREEE (reference sequence). DNA of the CDR3: TGTGCCAGCAGCTCAGGGGAAGGCTATGGCTACACCTTC. Translation gives CASSSGEGYGYTF. The whole variable domain, filled in from reference TRBV5-4 and TRBJ1-2, reads ETGVTQSPTHLIKTRGQQVTLRCSSQSGHNTVSWYQQALGQGPQFIFQYYREEENGRGNFPPRFSGLQFPNYSSELNVNALELDDSALYLCASSSGEGYGYTFGSGTRLTVV.

This clone appeared a few times. The chain uses TRBV28 and TRBJ1-2, with D possibly TRBD1 on 5 matching bases. Germline V gene lookup returns CDR1 MDHEN and CDR2 SYDVKM. The CDR3 runs 13 residues. Trimming took off 6 bases at V and 4 bases at J, with 12 bases between the two ends. The CDR3 spells CASRGATLYGYTF. The CDR3 region has the DNA TGTGCCAGCAGAGGGGCCACTCTCTATGGCTACACCTTC.

In this sample, this clone turned up once. The gene calls are TRBV5-1 and TRBJ2-2; possibly TRBD2 for D (6 bases). Between the trimmed V and J ends, which lost 0 bases and 5 bases, there was a span of 14 bases. The germline V gene encodes CDR1 SGHRS and CDR2 YFSETQ. The CDR3 has 16 residues. CDR3 sequence (DNA): TGCGCCAGCAGCTTGGCCTTGCAGGGAGGAACCGGGGAGCTGTTTTTT. Protein: CASSLALQGGTGELFF.

The rearrangement joins TRBV19 to TRBJ2-1; no clear D. Per the germline V gene, CDR1 is LNHDA and CDR2 is SQIVND (reference sequence). The V gene lost 7 bases and the J gene lost 3 bases, with 19 bases spanning the gap. This CDR3 has 16 residues. CDR3 coding DNA: TGTGCCAGTACCCCTTCCGCCGAGCAGGACTACAATGAGCAGTTCTTC. Its protein is CASTPSAEQDYNEQFF.

This clone was seen only a few times. This chain connects TRBV30 to TRBJ2-2; D might be TRBD1 (7 bases). CDR1 is GTSNPN and CDR2 is SVGIG in the germline V gene (reference sequence). Trimming cost V 4 bases and J 3 bases, with 15 bases left between them. This CDR3 has 15 amino acids. CDR3: CAWTAGQGDTGELFF. The DNA of the CDR3 is TGTGCCTGGACTGCGGGGCAGGGGGACACCGGGGAGCTGTTTTTT.

The chain is built from TRBV14 and TRBJ2-6; D may be TRBD1 (6 bases). This CDR3 region has 18 residues. Trimming shortened V by 4 bases and J by 0 bases, and 16 bases separated the two germline ends. Germline V CDR1 and CDR2: SGHDN, FVKESK. CDR3 residues: CASSRGTTLYSGANVLTF. Written as DNA, the CDR3 is TGTGCCAGCAGCCGAGGGACAACCTTGTACTCTGGGGCCAACGTCCTGACTTTC.